Below, 4 T cell receptor beta chains from the same sample are listed, as sequenced in a study of cytomegalovirus exposure and HLA in healthy donors (dated by TCRdb to about 2017). The library was obtained by the immunoSEQ multiplex PCR assay. A mixture of 60 forward primers for TCR Vbeta segments and 13 reverse primers for TCR Jbeta segments was used in the multiplex PCR. TCRdb holds this immuneACCESS table with in-frame rearrangements only. Some clones are missing; in checked studies, unresolved V genes explain under half, and the rest has no known cause. A total of some 200,000 clones appear in this sample, approximately 83% of them only once. The top ten constitute just over 1.4% of the sample. Material for sequencing was PBMCs. Receptor source: a girl aged 5 to 17 in good health and CMV-seronegative.

Written as DNA, the CDR3 is TGCAGCGTACGGACAGGGTACTACGAGCAGTACTTC. It encodes CSVRTGYYEQYF. The V call is TRBV29-1, the J call TRBJ2-7; TRBD1 agrees at 8 bases. V trimming: 6 bases; J trimming: 3 bases; junction bases outside the gene matches: 4. Germline V gene lookup returns CDR1 SQVTM and CDR2 ANQGSEA. This CDR3 comprises 12 residues.

In this sample, this clone turned up once. J is TRBJ1-2 and V is TRBV6-6, with a tentative D call TRBD1 (6 bases). CDR3 size: 15 residues. Germline CDR1 is MNHNY and CDR2 is SVGAGI (reference sequence). Between the trimmed V and J ends, which lost 4 bases and 3 bases, there was a span of 15 bases. The CDR3 DNA reads as TGTGCCAGCAGTTTATCTAACAGGGTTGACTATGGCTACACCTTC. Its protein product is CASSLSNRVDYGYTF.

The V and J genes are TRBV28 and TRBJ2-7; 9 bases align to TRBD2. The trim removed 3 bases at V and 0 bases at J, leaving 6 bases unmatched. CDR1 MDHEN and CDR2 SYDVKM come from the germline V gene. The CDR3 runs 16 residues. The CDR3 coding sequence is TGTGCCAGCAGTTTTAGCGGGAGTTACAGCTCCTACGAGCAGTACTTC. The encoded protein is CASSFSGSYSSYEQYF.

The rearrangement links TRBV28 to TRBJ1-6, with a possible D match to TRBD1 (6 bases). The CDR3 is made up of 14 amino acids. Germline-derived CDR1 and CDR2 are MDHEN and SYDVKM. With 5 bases removed from V and 17 bases from J, the gap between germline ends came to 22 bases. The CDR3 DNA reads as TGTGCCAGCAGTACCGGGACAAAATTCTCGAAAGTCCACTTT. Its translation is CASSTGTKFSKVHF. Looking up the rest from reference TRBV28 and TRBJ1-6 gives the full variable domain: DVKVTQSSRYLVKRTGEKVFLECVQDMDHENMFWYRQDPGLGLRLIYFSYDVKMKEKGDIPEGYSVSREKKERFSLILESASTNQTSMYLCASSTGTKFSKVHFGNGTRLTVT.